A selection of T cell receptor beta chains follows, all from one sample in a study of OX40 agonist ivuxolimab in advanced cancers. Only in-frame clones appear in the TCRdb table, and some are missing; sequencing was by immunoSEQ multiplex PCR. The data show about 54,000 clones, with more than 85% seen just once and 1.4% held by the top ten. Sequencing was performed on CD4+ or CD8+ T cells sorted from blood, taken in a trial of the OX40 agonist ivuxolimab. The receptors shown here come from an adult with an advanced solid tumor such as melanoma, head and neck, liver or kidney cancer. Both conserved end residues are part of each CDR3. The size of a clone is reported for some rows only, either as once, few or many, or as a class for expanded clones.

clone size: -
V gene: TRBV15
J gene: TRBJ1-5
CDR3 protein: CATSRGRYNQPQHF

clone size: -
V gene: TRBV5-6
J gene: TRBJ2-7
CDR3 protein: CASSTSYEQYF

clone size: once
V gene: TRBV9
J gene: TRBJ2-2
CDR3 protein: CASSVGALGTGELFF

clone size: -
V gene: TRBV21-1
J gene: TRBJ2-7
CDR3 protein: CASSSKAGHSYEQYF

clone size: -
V gene: TRBV4-1
J gene: TRBJ1-5
CDR3 protein: CASSQEDIRVNQPQHF

clone size: -
V gene: TRBV15
J gene: TRBJ2-4
CDR3 protein: CATSRDGNIQYF

clone size: -
V gene: TRBV5-1
J gene: TRBJ2-5
CDR3 protein: CASSSAVSLGETQYF

clone size: -
V gene: TRBV7-2
J gene: TRBJ1-1
CDR3 protein: CASKVQGAINTEAFF

clone size: -
V gene: TRBV2
J gene: TRBJ1-3
CDR3 protein: CASSQTGGAGNTIYF

clone size: -
V gene: TRBV5-6
J gene: TRBJ2-7
CDR3 protein: CASSLELADLEQYF

clone size: once
V gene: TRBV6-6
J gene: TRBJ1-2
CDR3 protein: CASGTDSWRGYTF

clone size: -
V gene: TRBV2
J gene: TRBJ1-2
CDR3 protein: CASRQGTHGYTF

clone size: -
V gene: TRBV9
J gene: TRBJ2-7
CDR3 protein: CASSLGFPGGEQYF

clone size: -
V gene: TRBV7-8
J gene: TRBJ1-2
CDR3 protein: CASSLAPGPYGYTF

clone size: -
V gene: TRBV5-1
J gene: TRBJ2-1
CDR3 protein: CASSPGQSYNEQFF

clone size: -
V gene: TRBV15
J gene: TRBJ2-1
CDR3 protein: CATSRPKHLSSGAGNEQFF

clone size: -
V gene: TRBV6-6
J gene: TRBJ2-7
CDR3 protein: CASSYMTGGYEQYF

clone size: -
V gene: TRBV5-5
J gene: TRBJ2-7
CDR3 protein: CASSWDIPTYEQYF

clone size: few
V gene: TRBV28
J gene: TRBJ1-2
CDR3 protein: CASLRDYGYTF

clone size: -
V gene: TRBV9
J gene: TRBJ2-3
CDR3 protein: CASSGFGAGGPADTQYF

clone size: -
V gene: TRBV10-2
J gene: TRBJ2-1
CDR3 protein: CATAMGNYNEQFF

clone size: -
V gene: TRBV7-7
J gene: TRBJ2-5
CDR3 protein: CASSSNRGQQETQYF

clone size: -
V gene: TRBV10-3
J gene: TRBJ1-1
CDR3 protein: CAISGRDSMNTEAFF

clone size: -
V gene: TRBV6-5
J gene: TRBJ2-7
CDR3 protein: CASRGTTLEQYF

clone size: -
V gene: TRBV5-1
J gene: TRBJ2-7
CDR3 protein: CASSLEAYEQYF

clone size: -
V gene: TRBV7-6
J gene: TRBJ2-7
CDR3 protein: CASSLVPGQGVHEQYF

clone size: few
V gene: TRBV30
J gene: TRBJ1-1
CDR3 protein: CAWDLGRGTEAFF

clone size: -
V gene: TRBV6-6
J gene: TRBJ1-5
CDR3 protein: CASSYRSGVNQPQHF

clone size: -
V gene: TRBV7-9
J gene: TRBJ2-7
CDR3 protein: CASMMAPNSYEQYF

clone size: -
V gene: TRBV19
J gene: TRBJ2-7
CDR3 protein: CASSVLGPGPYEQYF

clone size: -
V gene: TRBV29-1
J gene: TRBJ1-4
CDR3 protein: CSVLWQRSNEKLFF

clone size: -
V gene: TRBV5-5
J gene: TRBJ2-3
CDR3 protein: CASSLAGTSGRAMNTQYF

clone size: -
V gene: TRBV6-5
J gene: TRBJ1-6
CDR3 protein: CASSGQGIFSSPLHF

clone size: few
V gene: TRBV30
J gene: TRBJ2-7
CDR3 protein: CAWSGTFNDEQYF

clone size: -
V gene: TRBV7-3
J gene: TRBJ1-2
CDR3 protein: CASSPTGGPDYGYTF

clone size: -
V gene: TRBV6-5
J gene: TRBJ1-2
CDR3 protein: CASSYSSGAGNYGYTF

clone size: -
V gene: TRBV6-5
J gene: TRBJ2-1
CDR3 protein: CASSSFARANNEQFF

clone size: -
V gene: TRBV28
J gene: TRBJ2-2
CDR3 protein: CASTLGTAHGELFF

clone size: -
V gene: TRBV6-1
J gene: TRBJ1-2
CDR3 protein: CASSEVGQGYGYTF

clone size: -
V gene: TRBV19
J gene: TRBJ2-1
CDR3 protein: CASSNTGGGNEQFF

clone size: -
V gene: TRBV11-2
J gene: TRBJ2-5
CDR3 protein: CASSLGQGQETQYF